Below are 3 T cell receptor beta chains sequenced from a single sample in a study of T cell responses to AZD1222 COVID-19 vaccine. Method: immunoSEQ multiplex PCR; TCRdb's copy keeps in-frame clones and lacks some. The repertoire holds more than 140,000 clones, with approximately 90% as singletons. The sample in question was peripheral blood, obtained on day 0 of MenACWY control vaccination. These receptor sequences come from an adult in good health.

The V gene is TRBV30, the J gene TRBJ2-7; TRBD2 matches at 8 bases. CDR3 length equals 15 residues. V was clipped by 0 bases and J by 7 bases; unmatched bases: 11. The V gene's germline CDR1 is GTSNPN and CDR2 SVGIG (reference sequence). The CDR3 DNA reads TGTGCCTGGAGTGTAAGCGGTAGCGGGGCTTCTGAGCAGTACTTC. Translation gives CAWSVSGSGASEQYF.

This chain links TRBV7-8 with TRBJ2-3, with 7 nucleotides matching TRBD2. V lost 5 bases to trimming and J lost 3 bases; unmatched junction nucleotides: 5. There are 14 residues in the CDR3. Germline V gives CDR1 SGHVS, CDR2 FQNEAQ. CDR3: CASSVDGGTDTQYF. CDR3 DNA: TGTGCCAGCAGCGTGGACGGGGGGACAGATACGCAGTATTTT.

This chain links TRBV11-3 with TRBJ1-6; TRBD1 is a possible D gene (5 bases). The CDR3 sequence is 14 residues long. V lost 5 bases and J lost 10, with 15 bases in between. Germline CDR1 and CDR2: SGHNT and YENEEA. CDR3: CASSPQGEYSPLHF. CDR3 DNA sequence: TGTGCCAGCAGCCCCCAAGGGGAATACTCACCCCTCCACTTT.